The 32 T cell receptor beta chains given below trace back to one sample, sequenced in a study of cytomegalovirus exposure and HLA in healthy donors (TCRdb year 2017). Preparation of the library involved the immunoSEQ multiplex PCR assay. For the multiplex PCR, a mixture combining 60 forward primers for TCR Vbeta segments and 13 reverse primers for TCR Jbeta segments was used. TCRdb obtained this table from immuneACCESS and retained in-frame rearrangements with V and J assigned. These tables miss some clones; where compared with another copy, unresolved V genes account for less than half of the shortfall, and the remainder is unexplained. The sample table shows around 120,000 clones, and 60% to 85% are seen once. The ten biggest clones cover less than 3.5% of the sample. Sequencing was performed on PBMCs. These receptors were taken from a woman in her thirties or forties in good health and CMV-seropositive.

This clone was seen more than once but under ten times. This rearrangement joins TRBV4-1 to TRBJ2-1; the match to TRBD2 covers 7 bases. Per the germline V gene, CDR1 is MGHRA and CDR2 is YSYEKL. V shed 0 bases, J shed 4 bases, and the junction held 6 bases outside the gene matches. This CDR3 is 16 amino acids long. The CDR3 sequence is CASSQDLQRGYNEQFF. CDR3 nucleotides: TGCGCCAGCAGCCAAGATTTACAGCGGGGTTACAATGAGCAGTTCTTC.

A few counts support this clone. This chain joins TRBV2 and TRBJ2-7, with 10 bases aligning to TRBD2. The CDR3 has 12 amino acids. With 9 bases clipped from V and 7 bases from J, the junction kept 6 bases outside the gene matches. Germline V gene sequence: CDR1 SNHLY, CDR2 FYNNEI. The CDR3 sequence is CASGLAVTEQYF. The CDR3 DNA sequence: TGTGCCAGTGGACTAGCGGTGACGGAGCAGTACTTC.

This chain connects TRBV6-1 to TRBJ2-3; TRBD2 matches 10 bases. The junction had 3 bases not matched to a gene; V was cut back by 1 base and J by 2 bases. The CDR3 length is 16 residues. From germline, CDR1 is MNHNS and CDR2 SASEGT. Here the CDR3 reads CASSEGTSGVTDTQYF. The CDR3 nucleotides read TGTGCCAGCAGTGAAGGGACTAGCGGAGTCACAGATACGCAGTATTTT.

This chain uses TRBV9 with TRBJ1-2; 12 bases match TRBD1. The length of the CDR3 is 20 residues. V trimming: 3 bases; J trimming: 5 bases; junction bases outside the gene matches: 20. CDR1 is SGDLS and CDR2 is YYNGEE in the germline V gene. The CDR3 region has the DNA TGTGCCAGCAGCGCGCGACCTGCTCCAGGGACAGGGGGCGCAAGATATGGCTACACCTTC. Amino acid sequence: CASSARPAPGTGGARYGYTF.

The chain has TRBV11-2 and TRBJ1-1; tentative D call: TRBD1 (6 bases). The CDR3 length is 16 residues. V gave up 2 bases and J gave up 7 bases, with 20 bases separating them. CDR1 and CDR2 from the germline V gene are SGHAT and FQNNGV. CDR3 in DNA: TGTGCCAGCAGCTTAAGGGGGGGGCAGGGTGTAGTTGAAGCTTTCTTT. Residues: CASSLRGGQGVVEAFF.

The CDR3 DNA is TGTGCCAGCAGCCTCACTAGCTACCCTAGCACCGGGGAGCTGTTTTTT. Its translation is CASSLTSYPSTGELFF. The chain uses TRBV9 and TRBJ2-2; TRBD2 might be the D (6 bases). Looked up from germline, CDR1 is SGDLS and CDR2 is YYNGEE. The length of the CDR3 is 16 residues. The ends were cut back, 4 bases at V and 4 bases at J, with 17 bases in the middle. Looking up the rest from reference TRBV9 and TRBJ2-2 gives the full variable domain: DSGVTQTPKHLITATGQRVTLRCSPRSGDLSVYWYQQSLDQGLQFLIQYYNGEERAKGNILERFSAQQFPDLHSELNLSSLELGDSALYFCASSLTSYPSTGELFFGEGSRLTVL.

The V gene is TRBV6-4, the J gene TRBJ2-5, with D uncertain. Germline lookup yields CDR1 MRHNA and CDR2 SNTAGT. V was clipped by 4 bases and J by 1 base, with 13 bases between them. The CDR3 contains 15 residues. The CDR3 sequence is CASSVPSPLQETQYF. CDR3 DNA sequence: TGTGCCAGCAGTGTCCCCTCCCCTCTCCAAGAGACCCAGTACTTC.

J is TRBJ2-3 and V is TRBV2, with 7 bases aligning to TRBD1. Per germline, CDR1 SNHLY and CDR2 FYNNEI. The CDR3 sequence is 15 residues long. J was trimmed by 2 bases and V by 6 bases; bases with no gene match: 8. The CDR3 nucleotides are TGTGCCAGCAGGGGAAGTGGGACAGTCACAGATACGCAGTATTTT. It codes for CASRGSGTVTDTQYF.

V is TRBV7-2 and J is TRBJ2-5; tentatively, D is TRBD1 (5 bases). The length of the CDR3 is 14 residues. Trimming left V 5 bases short and J 1 base short, with 11 bases between. Germline CDR1 is SGHTA and CDR2 is FQGNSA. The CDR3 sequence: CASSLDMAQETQYF. As DNA, the CDR3 is TGTGCCAGCAGCCTGGACATGGCCCAAGAGACCCAGTACTTC.

The gene calls are TRBV5-6 and TRBJ1-6; D is unresolved. The CDR3 is made up of 16 amino acids. The germline V gene encodes CDR1 SGHDT and CDR2 YYEEEE. Trimming took 4 bases from V and 7 from J, leaving 18 bases between them. The CDR3 DNA sequence: TGTGCCAGCAGCAAGTCCTCTATCTCAGGCAATTCACCCCTCCACTTT. It encodes CASSKSSISGNSPLHF. Drawing the rest from reference TRBV5-6 and TRBJ1-6, the complete variable domain is DAGVTQSPTHLIKTRGQQVTLRCSPKSGHDTVSWYQQALGQGPQFIFQYYEEEERQRGNFPDRFSGHQFPNYSSELNVNALLLGDSALYLCASSKSSISGNSPLHFGNGTRLTVT.

The table lists this clone with a few counts. The rearrangement uses TRBV9 and TRBJ1-2, with 9 nucleotides matching TRBD1. The germline CDR1 and CDR2 sequences are SGDLS and YYNGEE. The CDR3 contains 15 residues. The V segment lost 0 bases and the J segment 4 bases; nucleotides outside the gene matches: 4. The CDR3 bases are TGTGCCAGCAGCGTAGACAGGGGGCGAGGCTATGGCTACACCTTC. It yields the protein CASSVDRGRGYGYTF.

This rearrangement joins TRBV6-5 to TRBJ2-5; tentatively, D is TRBD2 (6 bases). The J call may be mistaken, given a closer DNA end match to TRBJ2-7. Germline-derived CDR1 and CDR2 are MNHEY and SVGAGI. This CDR3 is 15 amino acids long. Here the CDR3 DNA reads TGTGCCAGCATTACCCTCGGAGGGGCAGGCTACGAGCAGTACTTC. Translating gives CASITLGGAGYEQYF.

The genes are TRBV11-1 and TRBJ2-7, with 9 bases fitting TRBD1. CDR1 is SGHAT, CDR2 FQDESV, per germline (reference sequence). The CDR3 has 13 amino acids. The junction had 1 base not matched to a gene; V was cut back by 3 bases and J by 4 bases. In DNA, the CDR3 is TGTGCCAGCAGCTTTGGGACAGGGTACGAGCAGTACTTC. Amino acids: CASSFGTGYEQYF.

The J gene is TRBJ1-3, the V gene TRBV9, with 7 bases lining up with TRBD1. Germline CDR1 SGDLS, CDR2 YYNGEE. The CDR3 is 15 amino acids. V was pared by 5 bases and J by 2 bases, with 7 bases of the junction left unmatched. The CDR3 nucleotides are TGTGCCAGCAGTCCTACAGGGGCCCCTGGAAACACCATATATTTT. This encodes CASSPTGAPGNTIYF.

This chain links TRBV7-9 with TRBJ2-2, with 9 bases matching TRBD1. V lost 5 bases and J lost 3; bases outside the gene matches: 4. CDR1 is SEHNR, CDR2 FQNEAQ, per germline (reference sequence). This CDR3 is built from 15 residues. In nucleotides, the CDR3 is TGTGCCAGCAGCCCCCGGGACAGGGACACCGGGGAGCTGTTTTTT. Translating gives CASSPRDRDTGELFF.

J is TRBJ2-7 and V is TRBV4-3, with D perhaps matching TRBD2 (5 bases). V was trimmed by 0 bases and J by 0 bases, leaving 12 bases between them. Germline assignment: CDR1 LGHNA and CDR2 YSLEER. CDR3 length: 16 residues. The CDR3 DNA reads as TGCGCCAGCAGCCAAGATGATTCAGGAGGCTCCTACGAGCAGTACTTC. Residues: CASSQDDSGGSYEQYF.

V is TRBV4-3 and J is TRBJ2-1, with TRBD2 matching 8 bases. V lost 0 bases to trimming and J lost 6 bases; unmatched junction nucleotides: 7. CDR3 size: 16 residues. CDR1 and CDR2 from the germline V gene are LGHNA and YSLEER. The chain's CDR3 is CASSQDLSGRANEQFF. In DNA, the CDR3 is TGCGCCAGCAGCCAAGATTTGAGCGGGAGAGCCAATGAGCAGTTCTTC.

The genes are TRBV10-2 and TRBJ2-2; D remains unclear. V lost 8 bases, J lost 0 bases, and 7 bases lay in between. CDR1 and CDR2 (germline): WSHSY, SAAADI. The length of the CDR3 is 13 residues. The CDR3 here is CASSRTNTGELFF. Written as DNA, the CDR3 is TGCGCCAGCTCCAGAACGAACACCGGGGAGCTGTTTTTT.

This sequence joins TRBV5-1 and TRBJ2-1; 7 positions agree with TRBD1. Trimming took 5 bases from V and 1 from J; bases not matched to a gene: 3. Germline CDR1 and CDR2: SGHRS and YFSETQ. CDR3 length: 14 amino acids. In DNA, the CDR3 is TGCGCCAGCAGAAACAGGGGTTCCTACAATGAGCAGTTCTTC. Its translation: CASRNRGSYNEQFF.

The chain employs TRBV30 and TRBJ1-5; D uncertain. Trimming left V 4 bases short and J 1 base short, with 8 bases between. This CDR3 region has 13 residues. Germline-derived CDR1 and CDR2 are GTSNPN and SVGIG (reference sequence). DNA of the CDR3: TGTGCCTGGACTACGGGAAGCAATCAGCCCCAGCATTTT. Encoded protein: CAWTTGSNQPQHF.

The rearrangement links TRBV10-3 to TRBJ2-3; D perhaps matches TRBD2 (5 bases). The CDR3 consists of 13 residues. V was clipped by 7 bases and J by 4 bases, with 12 bases between them. Germline V lookup: CDR1 ENHRY, CDR2 SYGVKD. The CDR3 DNA reads as TGTGCCATCAATAGCGTCAGCGCAGATACGCAGTATTTT. Translated: CAINSVSADTQYF.

The V call is TRBV2, the J call TRBJ1-1, with D maybe TRBD1 (6 bases). This CDR3 contains 14 residues. Per germline, CDR1 SNHLY and CDR2 FYNNEI. The V end was cut by 4 bases, the J end by 3 bases, with 12 bases between. The CDR3 region is CASSVIQGYTEAFF. The CDR3 nucleotides are TGTGCCAGCAGTGTAATACAGGGCTACACTGAAGCTTTCTTT.

The V gene is TRBV15, the J gene TRBJ2-5; D gene ambiguous. Trimming took 0 bases from V and 3 from J, leaving 11 bases between them. Germline lookup yields CDR1 LNHNV and CDR2 YYDKDF (reference sequence). The CDR3 totals 15 residues. The CDR3: CATSRDYTGKETQYF. The CDR3 DNA follows: TGTGCCACCAGCAGAGATTATACGGGTAAAGAGACCCAGTACTTC. The whole variable domain, filled in from reference TRBV15 and TRBJ2-5, reads DAMVIQNPRYQVTQFGKPVTLSCSQTLNHNVMYWYQQKSSQAPKLLFHYYDKDFNNEADTPDNFQSRRPNTSFCFLDIRSPGLGDTAMYLCATSRDYTGKETQYFGPGTRLLVL.

This clone was counted between two and nine times. The V call is TRBV29-1, the J call TRBJ1-2; D perhaps matches TRBD1 (5 bases). CDR3 length equals 12 residues. V shed 6 bases and J shed 5 bases, with 13 bases lying between them. Per the germline V gene, CDR1 is SQVTM and CDR2 is ANQGSEA. The CDR3 spells CSVDSDMYGYTF. The DNA for the CDR3 is TGCAGCGTCGACAGCGACATGTATGGCTACACCTTC.

This rearrangement joins TRBV19 to TRBJ1-5; 7 positions match TRBD1. V was clipped by 3 bases and J by 4 bases; unmatched bases: 9. Germline V gives CDR1 LNHDA, CDR2 SQIVND (reference sequence). The CDR3 totals 16 residues. The CDR3 sequence: CASSMPQTTGNQPQHF. The CDR3 bases are TGTGCCAGTAGTATGCCTCAAACGACAGGGAATCAGCCCCAGCATTTT.

The chain is built from TRBV25-1 and TRBJ1-1; a weak D match, TRBD1 (5 bases). This CDR3 spans 15 amino acids. CDR1 MGHDK and CDR2 SYGVNS come from the germline V gene. The V end was cut by 6 bases, the J end by 2 bases, with 16 bases between. The CDR3 is CASSGRGEGNTEAFF. CDR3 nucleotide sequence: TGTGCCAGCAGCGGACGAGGGGAGGGAAACACTGAAGCTTTCTTT.

V gene TRBV19 combines with J gene TRBJ1-2; TRBD1 matches 7 bases. The CDR3 is made up of 14 amino acids. After removal of 5 bases from V and 4 bases from J, the junction contained 7 bases not matched to a gene. From germline, CDR1 is LNHDA and CDR2 SQIVND (reference sequence). CDR3 loop: CASSPKGAPYGYTF. CDR3 DNA sequence: TGTGCCAGTAGTCCCAAGGGGGCCCCCTATGGCTACACCTTC.

The chain employs TRBV7-9 and TRBJ1-3; D possibly corresponds to TRBD1 (6 bases). The CDR3 loop spans 15 amino acids. Germline values: CDR1 SEHNR, CDR2 FQNEAQ (reference sequence). V lost 6 bases and J 1 base, leaving 13 bases between the germline ends. CDR3: CASSFTTGSGNTIYF. The CDR3 DNA reads TGTGCCAGCAGTTTTACCACAGGGTCTGGAAACACCATATATTTT.

The V call is TRBV25-1, the J call TRBJ2-7; 9 bases are shared with TRBD1. After removal of 6 bases from V and 2 bases from J, the junction contained 2 bases not matched to a gene. Germline V gives CDR1 MGHDK, CDR2 SYGVNS. The CDR3 runs to 13 residues. The chain's CDR3 is CASRGQGAYEQYF. The CDR3 DNA sequence: TGTGCCAGCAGGGGACAGGGTGCCTACGAGCAGTACTTC.

On this clone: One end of the junction does not line up with germline, which may come from a read error. The V gene is TRBV7-7, the J gene TRBJ2-5; 9 positions match TRBD2. Germline V lookup: CDR1 SSHAT, CDR2 FNYEAQ (reference sequence). The CDR3 sequence is 17 residues long. Here the CDR3 reads CASSLASTSGLQETQYF. The CDR3 region has the DNA TGTGCTAGCAGCTTAGCGAGCACTAGCGGGCTCCAAGAGACCCAGTACTTC.

CDR3 sequence reads: CASSIEFVGTSSYEQYF. The CDR3, as DNA: TGTGCCAGTAGTATTGAGTTTGTGGGGACTAGCTCCTACGAGCAGTACTTC. The rearrangement joins TRBV19 to TRBJ2-7; 8 bases agree with TRBD2. This CDR3 spans 17 amino acids. The J segment lost 0 bases and the V segment lost 3 bases, leaving 10 bases of the junction unmatched. Germline V lookup: CDR1 LNHDA, CDR2 SQIVND (reference sequence).

The V gene is TRBV19, the J gene TRBJ2-2; 8 bases align to TRBD2. The CDR3 sequence is 15 residues long. Trimming removed 0 bases from V and 7 bases from J; junction bases left unmatched: 4. Germline loops: CDR1 LNHDA, CDR2 SQIVND (reference sequence). CDR3 DNA sequence: TGTGCCAGTAGTATAGATCGGGGGGGGCTCGGGGAGCTGTTTTTT. It codes for CASSIDRGGLGELFF.